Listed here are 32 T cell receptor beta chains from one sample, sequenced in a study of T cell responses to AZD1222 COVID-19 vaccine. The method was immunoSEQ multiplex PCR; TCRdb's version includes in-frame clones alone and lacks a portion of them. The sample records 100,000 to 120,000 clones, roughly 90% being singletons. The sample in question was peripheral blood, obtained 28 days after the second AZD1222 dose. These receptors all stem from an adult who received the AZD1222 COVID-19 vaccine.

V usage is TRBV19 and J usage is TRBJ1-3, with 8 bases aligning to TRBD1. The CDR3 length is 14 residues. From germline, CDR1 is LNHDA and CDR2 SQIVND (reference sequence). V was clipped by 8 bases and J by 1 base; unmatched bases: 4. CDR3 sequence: CASQTGGSGNTIYF. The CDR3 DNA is TGTGCCAGTCAAACAGGGGGGTCTGGAAACACCATATATTTT.

DNA for the CDR3: TGTGCCAGCAGCTTCCCAATGAACACTGAAGCTTTCTTT. The encoded protein is CASSFPMNTEAFF. The chain links TRBV11-2 to TRBJ1-1; unclear D gene. The V gene's germline CDR1 is SGHAT and CDR2 FQNNGV. The CDR3 is made up of 13 amino acids. V lost 3 bases to trimming and J lost 0 bases, with 5 bases between them.

The CDR3 DNA follows: TGTGCCAGCAGCCGGGCCACCTTGGCCCCTTTCTTT. Protein product: CASSRATLAPFF. The chain couples TRBV6-2 or TRBV6-3 to TRBJ1-1, with D hard to call. Germline lookup yields CDR1 MNHEY and CDR2 SVGEGT. The CDR3 is 12 amino acids. The V gene lost 6 bases and the J gene lost 12 bases, with 17 bases spanning the gap.

For the CDR3, the DNA is TGTGCCAGCAGTCCCGGGAGGGGGAACTATGGCTACACCTTC. Translating it yields CASSPGRGNYGYTF. The V call is TRBV2, the J call TRBJ1-2; D is possibly TRBD1 (6 bases). Trimming took 5 bases from V and 2 from J, leaving 12 bases between them. This CDR3 contains 14 residues. Germline V CDR1 and CDR2: SNHLY, FYNNEI.

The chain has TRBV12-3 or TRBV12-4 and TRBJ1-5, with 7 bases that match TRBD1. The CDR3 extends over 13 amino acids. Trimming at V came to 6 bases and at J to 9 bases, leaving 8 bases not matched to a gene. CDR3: CASRRGQTRPQHF. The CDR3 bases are TGTGCCAGCAGGCGGGGACAGACAAGGCCCCAGCATTTT.

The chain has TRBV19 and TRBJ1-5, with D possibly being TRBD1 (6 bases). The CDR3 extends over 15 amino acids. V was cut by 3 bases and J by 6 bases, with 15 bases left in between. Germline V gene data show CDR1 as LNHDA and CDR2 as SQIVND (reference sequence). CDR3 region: CASSMNTGHIQPQHF. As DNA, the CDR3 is TGTGCCAGTAGTATGAATACAGGGCATATTCAGCCCCAGCATTTT. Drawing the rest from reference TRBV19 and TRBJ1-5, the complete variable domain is DGGITQSPKYLFRKEGQNVTLSCEQNLNHDAMYWYRQDPGQGLRLIYYSQIVNDFQKGDIAEGYSVSREKKESFPLTVTSAQKNPTAFYLCASSMNTGHIQPQHFGDGTRLSIL.

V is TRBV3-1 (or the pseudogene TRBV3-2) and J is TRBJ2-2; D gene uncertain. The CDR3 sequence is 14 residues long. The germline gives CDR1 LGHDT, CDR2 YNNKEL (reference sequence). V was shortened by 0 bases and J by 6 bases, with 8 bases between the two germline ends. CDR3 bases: TGTGCCAGCAGCCAAGACCTCCTGCCCGGGGAGCTGTTTTTT. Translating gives CASSQDLLPGELFF.

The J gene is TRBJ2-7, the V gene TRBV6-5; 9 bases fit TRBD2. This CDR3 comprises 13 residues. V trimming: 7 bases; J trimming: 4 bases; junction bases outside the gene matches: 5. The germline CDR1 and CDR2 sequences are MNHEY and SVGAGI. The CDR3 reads CASKREAQYEQYF. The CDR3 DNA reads TGTGCCAGCAAGCGGGAGGCTCAGTACGAGCAGTACTTC.

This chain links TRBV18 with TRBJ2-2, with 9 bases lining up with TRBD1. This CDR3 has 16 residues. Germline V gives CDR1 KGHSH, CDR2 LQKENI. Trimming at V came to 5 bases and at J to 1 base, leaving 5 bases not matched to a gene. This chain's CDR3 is CASSGGTGQNTGELFF. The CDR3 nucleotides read TGTGCCAGCTCAGGAGGGACAGGGCAGAACACCGGGGAGCTGTTTTTT.

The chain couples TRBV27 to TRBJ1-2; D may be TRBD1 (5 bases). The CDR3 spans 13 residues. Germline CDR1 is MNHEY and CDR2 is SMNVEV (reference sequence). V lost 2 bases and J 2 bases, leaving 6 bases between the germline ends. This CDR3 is CASSLDRNYGYTF. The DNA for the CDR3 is TGTGCCAGCAGTTTAGACAGAAACTATGGCTACACCTTC.

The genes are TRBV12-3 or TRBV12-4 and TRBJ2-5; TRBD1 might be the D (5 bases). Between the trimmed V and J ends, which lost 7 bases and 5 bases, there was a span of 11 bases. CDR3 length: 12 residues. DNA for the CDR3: TGTGCCAGCAACAAGGGGTTTGAGACCCAGTACTTC. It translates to CASNKGFETQYF.

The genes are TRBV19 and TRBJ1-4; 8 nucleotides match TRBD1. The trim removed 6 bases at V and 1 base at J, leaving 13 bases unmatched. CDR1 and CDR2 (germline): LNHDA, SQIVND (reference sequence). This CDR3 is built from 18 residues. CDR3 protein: CASSKYGQGGVTNEKLFF. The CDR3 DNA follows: TGTGCCAGTAGCAAATACGGACAGGGAGGGGTAACTAATGAAAAACTGTTTTTT. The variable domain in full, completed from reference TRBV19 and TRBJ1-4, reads DGGITQSPKYLFRKEGQNVTLSCEQNLNHDAMYWYRQDPGQGLRLIYYSQIVNDFQKGDIAEGYSVSREKKESFPLTVTSAQKNPTAFYLCASSKYGQGGVTNEKLFFGSGTQLSVL.

CDR3 in DNA: TGTGCCAGCAGTTGGTACAGGGCGAATCCCTACGAGCAGTACTTC. It encodes CASSWYRANPYEQYF. This chain connects TRBV6-2 or TRBV6-3 to TRBJ2-7; D possibly corresponds to TRBD1 (6 bases). CDR1 and CDR2 from the germline V gene are MNHEY and SVGEGT. Deletions cut 4 bases from V and 2 bases from J, with 15 bases between. The CDR3 spans 15 residues.

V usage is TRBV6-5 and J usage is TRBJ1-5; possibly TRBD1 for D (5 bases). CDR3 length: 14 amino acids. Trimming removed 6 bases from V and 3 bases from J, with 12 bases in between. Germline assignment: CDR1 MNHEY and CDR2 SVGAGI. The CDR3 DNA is TGTGCCAGCAGCCCCACAGGCTACAATCAGCCCCAGCATTTT. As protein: CASSPTGYNQPQHF.

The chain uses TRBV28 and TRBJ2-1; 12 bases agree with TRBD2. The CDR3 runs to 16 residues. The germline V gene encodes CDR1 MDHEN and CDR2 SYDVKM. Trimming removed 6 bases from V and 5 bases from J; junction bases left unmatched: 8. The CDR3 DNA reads TGTGCCAGCAGCTTGGACGGACTAGCGGGACACAATGAGCAGTTCTTC. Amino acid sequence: CASSLDGLAGHNEQFF. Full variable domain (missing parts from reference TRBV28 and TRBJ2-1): DVKVTQSSRYLVKRTGEKVFLECVQDMDHENMFWYRQDPGLGLRLIYFSYDVKMKEKGDIPEGYSVSREKKERFSLILESASTNQTSMYLCASSLDGLAGHNEQFFGPGTRLTVL.

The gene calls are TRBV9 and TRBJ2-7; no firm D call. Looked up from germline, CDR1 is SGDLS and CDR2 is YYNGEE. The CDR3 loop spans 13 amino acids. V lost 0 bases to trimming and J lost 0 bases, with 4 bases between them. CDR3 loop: CASSVESSYEQYF. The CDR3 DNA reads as TGTGCCAGCAGCGTAGAGAGCTCCTACGAGCAGTACTTC. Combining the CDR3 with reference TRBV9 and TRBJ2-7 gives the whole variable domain DSGVTQTPKHLITATGQRVTLRCSPRSGDLSVYWYQQSLDQGLQFLIQYYNGEERAKGNILERFSAQQFPDLHSELNLSSLELGDSALYFCASSVESSYEQYFGPGTRLTVT.

The CDR3 bases are TGTGCCAGCCTCAAGGTGGGCAGGGGTTCCTACGAGCAGTACTTC. This codes for CASLKVGRGSYEQYF. This sequence joins TRBV28 and TRBJ2-7, with D possibly TRBD1 on 6 matching bases. Germline V CDR1 and CDR2: MDHEN, SYDVKM. V lost 8 bases, J lost 1 base, and 18 bases lay in between. This CDR3 region has 15 residues.

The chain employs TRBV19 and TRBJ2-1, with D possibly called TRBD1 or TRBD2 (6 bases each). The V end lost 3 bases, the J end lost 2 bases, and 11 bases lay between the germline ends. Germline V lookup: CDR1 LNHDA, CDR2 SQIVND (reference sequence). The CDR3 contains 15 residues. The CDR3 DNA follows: TGTGCCAGTAGTATCGAGGGGGAGGCCTACAATGAGCAGTTCTTC. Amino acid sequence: CASSIEGEAYNEQFF.

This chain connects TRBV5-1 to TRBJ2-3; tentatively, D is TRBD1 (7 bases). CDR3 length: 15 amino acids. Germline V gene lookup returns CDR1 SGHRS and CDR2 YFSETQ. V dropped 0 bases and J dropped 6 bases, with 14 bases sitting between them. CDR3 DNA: TGCGCCAGCAGCTTGGAGGGGGCGGGATGGGATACGCAGTATTTT. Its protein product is CASSLEGAGWDTQYF.

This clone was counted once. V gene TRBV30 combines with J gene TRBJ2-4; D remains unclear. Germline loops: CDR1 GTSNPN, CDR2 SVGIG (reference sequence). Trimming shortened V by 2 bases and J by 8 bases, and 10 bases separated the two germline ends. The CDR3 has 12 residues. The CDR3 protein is CAWSIKKDIQYF. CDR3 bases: TGTGCCTGGAGTATAAAAAAGGACATTCAGTACTTC.

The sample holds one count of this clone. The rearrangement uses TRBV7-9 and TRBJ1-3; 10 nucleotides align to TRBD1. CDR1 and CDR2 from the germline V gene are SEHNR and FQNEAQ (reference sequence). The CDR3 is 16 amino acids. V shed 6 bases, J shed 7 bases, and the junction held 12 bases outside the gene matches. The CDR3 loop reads CASSYPGQGSLNTIYF. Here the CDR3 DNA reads TGTGCCAGCAGTTATCCGGGACAGGGGTCCCTGAACACCATATATTTT.

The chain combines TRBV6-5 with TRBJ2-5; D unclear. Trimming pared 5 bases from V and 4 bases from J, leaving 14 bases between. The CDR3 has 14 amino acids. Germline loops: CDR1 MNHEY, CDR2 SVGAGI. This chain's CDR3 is CASSRYTTLETQYF. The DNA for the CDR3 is TGTGCCAGCAGTAGGTACACCACTTTAGAGACCCAGTACTTC.

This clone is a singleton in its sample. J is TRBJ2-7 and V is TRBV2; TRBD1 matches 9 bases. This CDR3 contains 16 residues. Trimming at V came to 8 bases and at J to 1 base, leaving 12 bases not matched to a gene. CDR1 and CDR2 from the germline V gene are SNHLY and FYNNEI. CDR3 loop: CASSPLGTGKSYEQYF. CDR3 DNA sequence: TGTGCCAGCTCCCCCCTCGGGACAGGGAAATCCTACGAGCAGTACTTC.

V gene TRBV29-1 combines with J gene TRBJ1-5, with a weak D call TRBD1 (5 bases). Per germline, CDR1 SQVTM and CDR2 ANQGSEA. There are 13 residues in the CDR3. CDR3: CSAGRGGNQPQHF. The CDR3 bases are TGCAGTGCTGGGAGGGGTGGGAATCAGCCCCAGCATTTT.

CDR3 amino acids: CASSLGHLNTEAFF. The CDR3 nucleotides are TGCGCCAGCAGTTTAGGACACCTGAACACTGAAGCTTTCTTT. This rearrangement joins TRBV5-1 to TRBJ1-1, with D possibly TRBD1 on 5 matching bases. The CDR3 loop spans 14 amino acids. CDR1 SGHRS and CDR2 YFSETQ come from the germline V gene. V was clipped by 5 bases and J by 0 bases, with 11 bases between them.

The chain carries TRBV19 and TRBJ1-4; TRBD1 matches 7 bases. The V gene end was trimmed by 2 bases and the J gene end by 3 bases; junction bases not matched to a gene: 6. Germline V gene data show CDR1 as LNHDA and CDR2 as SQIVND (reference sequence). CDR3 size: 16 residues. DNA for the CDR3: TGTGCCAGTAGTATACTGAGAGGGACAGCTAATGAAAAACTGTTTTTT. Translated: CASSILRGTANEKLFF.

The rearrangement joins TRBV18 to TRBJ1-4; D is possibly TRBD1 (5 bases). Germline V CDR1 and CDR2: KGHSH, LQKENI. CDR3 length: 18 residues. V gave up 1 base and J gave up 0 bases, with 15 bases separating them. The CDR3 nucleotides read TGTGCCAGCTCACCACGGGGCTCCCTCGTTGCAACTAATGAAAAACTGTTTTTT. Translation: CASSPRGSLVATNEKLFF. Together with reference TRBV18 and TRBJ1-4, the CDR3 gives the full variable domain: NAGVMQNPRHLVRRRGQEARLRCSPMKGHSHVYWYRQLPEEGLKFMVYLQKENIIDESGMPKERFSAEFPKEGPSILRIQQVVRGDSAAYFCASSPRGSLVATNEKLFFGSGTQLSVL.

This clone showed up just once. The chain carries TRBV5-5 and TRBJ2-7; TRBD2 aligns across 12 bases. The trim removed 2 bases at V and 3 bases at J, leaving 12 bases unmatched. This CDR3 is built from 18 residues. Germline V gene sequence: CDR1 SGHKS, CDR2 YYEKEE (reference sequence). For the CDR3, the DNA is TGTGCCAGCAGCTTTAGACTAGCGGGGGCCCACGGAAGCTACGAGCAGTACTTC. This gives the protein CASSFRLAGAHGSYEQYF.

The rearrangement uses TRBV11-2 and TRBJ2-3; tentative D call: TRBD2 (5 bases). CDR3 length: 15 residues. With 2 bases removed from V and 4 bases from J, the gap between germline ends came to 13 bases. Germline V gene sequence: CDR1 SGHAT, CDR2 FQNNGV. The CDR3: CASSLRGSRSDTQYF. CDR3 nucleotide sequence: TGTGCCAGCAGCTTACGTGGGAGTAGGTCAGATACGCAGTATTTT.

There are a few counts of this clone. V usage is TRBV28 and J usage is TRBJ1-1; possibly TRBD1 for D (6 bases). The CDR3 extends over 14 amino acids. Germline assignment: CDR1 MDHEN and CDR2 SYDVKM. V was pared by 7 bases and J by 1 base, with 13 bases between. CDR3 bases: TGTGCCAGCATCGGGTGGGACAAGAACACTGAAGCTTTCTTT. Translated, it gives CASIGWDKNTEAFF.

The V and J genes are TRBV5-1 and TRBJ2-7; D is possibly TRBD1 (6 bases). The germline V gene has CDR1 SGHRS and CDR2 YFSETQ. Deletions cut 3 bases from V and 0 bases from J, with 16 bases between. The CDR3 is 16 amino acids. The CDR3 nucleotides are TGCGCCAGCAGCTCTACCCGGACAGAGACCTCCTACGAGCAGTACTTC. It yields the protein CASSSTRTETSYEQYF.

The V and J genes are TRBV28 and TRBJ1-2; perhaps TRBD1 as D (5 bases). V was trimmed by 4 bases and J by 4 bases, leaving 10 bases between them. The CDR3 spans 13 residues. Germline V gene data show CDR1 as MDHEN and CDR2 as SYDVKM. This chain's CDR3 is CASSSTDSYGYTF. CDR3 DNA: TGTGCCAGCAGTTCTACTGACAGCTATGGCTACACCTTC.